This T cell receptor beta chain was obtained from a study of T cells in Graves' hyperthyroidism and ophthalmopathy. The wider study: Before any treatment, at initial diagnosis, peripheral blood was collected. Study-wide results and limits: Most clonotypes expanded in thyroid above 0.001 were likewise present in blood.

Hyperthyroidism of Graves' type that showed no ophthalmopathy progression within 18 months was stable. The hyperthyroidism was newly diagnosed and had lasted under 2 months; the patients were aged 18 to 65. This CDR3 spans 14 amino acids. Germline V CDR1 and CDR2: SEHNR, FQNEAQ (reference sequence). The junction had 3 bases not matched to a gene; V was cut back by 3 bases and J by 4 bases. This clonotype was seen many times. Its cognate antigen is unknown. There were TCR beta CDR3 regions amplified from RNA transcripts. With the HTBI primer set, the TCR CDR3 went through a first round of RT-PCR. From the multiplex PCR reads, TCRdb called clonotypes with MiXCR, one entry per CDR3 protein. This table holds over 500,000 distinct CDR3 sequences, approximately 15% found once.

The chain has TRBV7-9 and TRBJ2-1, with TRBD1 matching 7 bases. The clonotype comes from a woman in her thirties or forties with Graves' hyperthyroidism. Sequenced material: blood. The CDR3 nucleotides read TGTGCCAGCAGCTTCGAACAGGGGTACAATGAGCAGTTCTTC. Residues: CASSFEQGYNEQFF.